This is a list of T cell receptor beta chains from one sample in a study of CD8 T cells in Susac syndrome. TCRdb re-called the immunoSEQ multiplex PCR reads through MiXCR, storing one row per CDR3 protein. The table lists fewer than 300,000 distinct CDR3 sequences, around 83% of them singletons. Sequencing was done on a sample of CD8+ T cells from PBMCs. The receptors originated from a human donor with multiple sclerosis. Each CDR3 is given with its conserved first and last residue. A D gene is named only where the DNA matches it firmly. Size is omitted from some rows. Given values are once, few, many or a class for expanded clones.

>once|TRBV5-1|TRBJ2-7|-
CASRSRQGRDEQYF
TGCGCCAGCCGTTCCCGGCAGGGTCGCGACGAGCAGTACTTC
>-|TRBV20-1|TRBJ2-1|TRBD2
CSARFLAGTYNEQFF
TGCAGTGCCAGGTTTCTAGCGGGGACCTACAATGAGCAGTTCTTC
>-|TRBV15|TRBJ2-1|TRBD2
CATDSGGGDEQFF
TGTGCCACCGACTCGGGAGGCGGAGATGAGCAGTTCTTC
>-|TRBV20-1|TRBJ2-1|TRBD2
CSARETSGRAIEQFF
TGCAGTGCTAGGGAGACTAGCGGGAGGGCCATTGAGCAGTTCTTC
>-|TRBV6-4|TRBJ2-1|TRBD2
CASSAGGFLAGYNEQFF
TGTGCCAGCAGTGCTGGGGGTTTCCTAGCGGGCTACAATGAGCAGTTCTTC
>-|TRBV6-5|TRBJ2-1|TRBD2
CASSTPGTRKFF
TGTGCCAGCAGCACCCCCGGGACTAGGAAGTTCTTC
>-|TRBV6-5|TRBJ1-1|-
CASSYSRRTEAFF
TGTGCCAGCAGTTACTCCCGGAGGACTGAAGCTTTCTTT
>-|TRBV27|TRBJ1-1|-
CASSTGPGGEDTEAFF
TGTGCCAGCAGTACCGGCCCCGGGGGGGAGGACACTGAAGCTTTCTTT
>-|TRBV28|TRBJ2-7|-
CASSFARVGEQYF
TGTGCCAGCAGTTTCGCCCGGGTTGGCGAGCAGTACTTC
>-|TRBV30|TRBJ1-2|-
CAWTVGQLGYTF
TGTGCCTGGACGGTGGGCCAGTTGGGCTACACCTTC
>once|TRBV4-1|TRBJ2-3|TRBD2
CASSQELAGGDTQYF
TGCGCCAGCAGCCAAGAACTAGCGGGAGGCGATACGCAGTATTTT
>-|TRBV28|TRBJ2-3|TRBD2
CASSRGVHTQYF
TGTGCCAGCAGTCGGGGGGTCCATACGCAGTATTTT
>-|TRBV10-3|TRBJ2-2|-
CASKGRREVKAGELFF
TGTGCCTCCAAGGGTAGGAGGGAGGTCAAAGCCGGGGAGCTGTTTTTT
>-|TRBV5-8|TRBJ1-2|-
CASSDLDFLGDYGYTF
TGTGCCAGCAGCGATTTGGACTTTCTTGGGGACTATGGCTACACCTTC
>-|TRBV7-9|TRBJ2-7|TRBD1
CASSLGEEGASSYEQYF
TGTGCCAGCAGCTTAGGGGAAGAGGGGGCGAGCTCCTACGAGCAGTACTTC
>-|TRBV6-1|TRBJ2-1|-
CASSERSEPSSYNEQFF
TGTGCCAGCAGTGAAAGGAGTGAGCCGAGCTCCTACAATGAGCAGTTCTTC
>-|TRBV9|TRBJ1-6|-
CASSVGRSSPLHF
TGTGCCAGCAGCGTAGGCAGGTCCTCACCCCTCCACTTT
>-|TRBV10-3|TRBJ2-1|TRBD2
CAINPTGTSGSNDEQFF
TGTGCCATCAACCCCACCGGGACTAGCGGGAGTAACGATGAGCAGTTCTTC
>-|TRBV6-4|TRBJ2-3|-
CASSDVGGPDTQYF
TGTGCCAGCAGTGACGTCGGGGGCCCAGATACGCAGTATTTT
>-|TRBV19|TRBJ1-1|-
CASSLTPPEAFF
TGTGCCAGTAGCCTAACCCCTCCGGAAGCTTTCTTT
>-|TRBV4-1|TRBJ1-4|-
CASSWDEKLFF
TGCGCCAGCAGCTGGGACGAAAAACTGTTTTTT
>-|TRBV12-3/TRBV12-4|TRBJ1-2|TRBD1
CASSFVGGGSGYTF
TGTGCCAGCAGTTTTGTAGGGGGCGGCAGTGGCTACACCTTC
>-|TRBV5-5|TRBJ1-2|-
CASSLEDSLIWGYTF
TGTGCCAGCAGCTTGGAGGACAGTCTTATCTGGGGCTACACCTTC
>few|TRBV9|TRBJ2-7|TRBD1
CASSPRGTASYEQYF
TGTGCCAGCAGCCCTAGAGGGACAGCCTCCTACGAGCAGTACTTC
>-|TRBV2|TRBJ2-7|-
CASFDSPYEQYF
TGTGCCAGCTTTGATTCGCCCTACGAGCAGTACTTC
>-|TRBV12-3/TRBV12-4|TRBJ2-1|-
CASSWPEQFF
TGTGCCAGCAGTTGGCCTGAGCAGTTCTTC